This T cell receptor (beta chain) was sequenced for a study of control samples from healthy donors and cancer patients. V lost 4 bases and J 5 bases, leaving 11 bases between the germline ends. The CDR3 length is 13 residues. Germline V gene sequence: CDR1 MGHDK, CDR2 SYGVNS. The table came from immunoSEQ multiplex PCR; TCRdb's copy has only in-frame clones and leaves some out. This sample has roughly 140,000 clones, with 85% to 95% found just once. V usage is TRBV25-1 and J usage is TRBJ1-2; D is ambiguous. The specimen was blood. This receptor was identified in a man aged 45-60 years in good health. CDR3 residues: CASSGGEVYGYTF. Here the CDR3 DNA reads TGTGCCAGCAGTGGCGGGGAGGTTTATGGCTACACCTTC.